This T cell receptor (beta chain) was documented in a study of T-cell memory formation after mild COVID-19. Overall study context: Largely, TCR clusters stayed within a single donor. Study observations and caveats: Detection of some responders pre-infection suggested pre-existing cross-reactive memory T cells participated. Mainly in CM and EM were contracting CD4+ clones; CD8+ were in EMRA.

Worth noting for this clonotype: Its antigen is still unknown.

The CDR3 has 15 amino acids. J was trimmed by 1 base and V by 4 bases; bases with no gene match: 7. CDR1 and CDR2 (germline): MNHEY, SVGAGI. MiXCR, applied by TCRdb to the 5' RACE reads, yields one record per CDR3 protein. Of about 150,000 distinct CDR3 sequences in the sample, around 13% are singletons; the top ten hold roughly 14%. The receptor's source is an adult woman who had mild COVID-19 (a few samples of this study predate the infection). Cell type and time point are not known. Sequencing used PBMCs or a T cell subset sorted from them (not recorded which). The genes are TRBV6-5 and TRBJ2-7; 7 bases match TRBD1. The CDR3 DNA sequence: TGTGCCAGCAGTTCGCTGACAGGGTTATCCTACGAGCAGTACTTC. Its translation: CASSSLTGLSYEQYF.